This is a list of T cell receptor beta chains from one sample in a study of T cells after posttransplantation cyclophosphamide. The method was immunoSEQ multiplex PCR; TCRdb's version includes in-frame clones alone and lacks a portion of them. The top ten hold 2.5% to 3% of the sample, which has about 50,000 clones, roughly 94% seen once. Sequenced material: PBMCs. These receptors were obtained from a woman aged 30 to 39 in good health and a related stem cell transplant donor. CDR3s include the opening cysteine and the closing phenylalanine or tryptophan. A D gene is named only where the DNA matches it firmly. Some rows mark clone size as missing; the rest say once, few, many or name a class of expanded clone.

abundance	v_gene	j_gene	d_gene	CDR3aa	CDR3nt
NA	TRBV7-2	TRBJ1-1	NA	CASSTTRHTNTEAFF	TGTGCCAGCAGCACAACCAGACATACGAACACTGAAGCTTTCTTT
NA	TRBV4-1	TRBJ2-1	NA	CASSQESELAQQFF	TGCGCCAGCAGCCAAGAATCGGAGTTAGCCCAGCAGTTCTTC
NA	TRBV7-9	TRBJ2-1	TRBD2	CASSSPGTSGANEQFF	TGTGCCAGCAGCTCACCAGGGACTAGCGGAGCCAATGAGCAGTTCTTC
NA	TRBV19	TRBJ2-7	TRBD1	CASKETGGSSYEQYF	TGTGCCAGTAAAGAGACAGGGGGCAGCTCCTACGAGCAGTACTTC
NA	TRBV18	TRBJ1-1	TRBD1	CASSPERTGMSTEAFF	TGTGCCAGCTCACCCGAAAGGACAGGGATGTCCACTGAAGCTTTCTTT
NA	TRBV19	TRBJ1-1	NA	CASPREGSMNTEAFF	TGTGCCAGCCCCAGGGAAGGAAGCATGAACACTGAAGCTTTCTTT
NA	TRBV7-9	TRBJ1-2	NA	CASSLVSAPGNYGYTF	TGTGCCAGCAGCTTAGTGTCAGCGCCGGGTAACTATGGCTACACCTTC
NA	TRBV30	TRBJ2-1	NA	CAWSPVGRGTYNEQFF	TGTGCCTGGAGCCCCGTGGGCAGGGGAACCTACAATGAGCAGTTCTTC
NA	TRBV19	TRBJ1-1	NA	CASSIQGRIGSTEAFF	TGTGCCAGTAGTATACAGGGGAGAATTGGTAGCACTGAAGCTTTCTTT
NA	TRBV2	TRBJ1-1	TRBD1	CASFILQGRAFF	TGTGCCAGCTTCATCTTACAGGGGAGGGCTTTCTTT
NA	TRBV28	TRBJ1-2	TRBD1	CASSLPRGQGANGYTF	TGTGCCAGCAGTCTCCCCCGAGGGCAGGGGGCTAACGGCTACACCTTC
NA	TRBV2	TRBJ1-1	TRBD1	CASRRTGQDTEAFF	TGTGCCAGCAGGAGGACAGGGCAAGACACTGAAGCTTTCTTT
once	TRBV2	TRBJ2-7	NA	CASCSSYEQYF	TGTGCCAGCTGCAGCTCCTACGAGCAGTACTTC
once	TRBV7-9	TRBJ2-1	TRBD2	CASRQTSGVGNEQFF	TGTGCCAGCAGACAGACTAGCGGGGTAGGTAATGAGCAGTTCTTC
NA	TRBV6-1	TRBJ2-2	NA	CASPPPPGNTGELFF	TGTGCCAGCCCCCCCCCGCCAGGGAACACCGGGGAGCTGTTTTTT
NA	TRBV5-1	TRBJ2-1	TRBD1	CASSLGQGVNEQFF	TGCGCCAGCAGCTTGGGACAGGGGGTCAATGAGCAGTTCTTC
once	TRBV30	TRBJ2-6	NA	CAWSAGRSGANVLTF	TGTGCCTGGAGCGCGGGCCGCTCTGGGGCCAACGTCCTGACTTTC
NA	TRBV7-2	TRBJ2-3	TRBD2	CASSLGTSGGNTQYF	TGTGCCAGCAGCTTGGGGACTAGCGGGGGGAATACGCAGTATTTT
NA	TRBV5-1	TRBJ1-1	TRBD1	CASSLGLDRVMNTEAFF	TGCGCCAGCAGCTTGGGATTGGACAGGGTCATGAACACTGAAGCTTTCTTT
NA	TRBV9	TRBJ2-2	NA	CASSPLGASNTGELFF	TGTGCCAGCAGCCCCCTTGGGGCCTCGAACACCGGGGAGCTGTTTTTT
NA	TRBV11-2	TRBJ2-7	NA	CASSPGTVQYF	TGTGCCAGCAGCCCGGGTACGGTGCAGTACTTC
NA	TRBV7-2	TRBJ1-2	TRBD1	CASSPWTGRAGGYTF	TGTGCCAGCAGCCCTTGGACAGGGAGGGCAGGTGGCTACACCTTC
NA	TRBV29-1	TRBJ2-7	NA	CSVELVADEQYF	TGCAGCGTTGAATTAGTAGCGGACGAGCAGTACTTC
many	TRBV19	TRBJ1-1	NA	CASSIESSAEAFF	TGTGCCAGTAGTATAGAATCAAGCGCTGAAGCTTTCTTT
NA	TRBV7-8	TRBJ2-2	NA	CASSHYRAGGELFF	TGTGCCAGCAGTCATTACAGGGCTGGCGGGGAGCTGTTTTTT
NA	TRBV25-1	TRBJ2-7	NA	CASSEPAMGSYEQYF	TGTGCCAGCAGTGAACCAGCCATGGGGAGCTACGAGCAGTACTTC
medium-sized	TRBV10-1	TRBJ1-2	NA	CASRRLEISGYTF	TGCGCCAGCCGACGACTGGAAATTTCAGGCTACACCTTC
once	TRBV4-2	TRBJ1-5	NA	CASSPGGGFNQPQHF	TGTGCCAGCAGCCCCGGGGGGGGCTTCAATCAGCCCCAGCATTTT
once	TRBV4-1	TRBJ2-7	TRBD1	CASSRRTGSEQYF	TGCGCCAGCAGCCGCCGGACAGGGTCCGAGCAGTACTTC
NA	TRBV20-1	TRBJ2-5	NA	CSALASETQYF	TGCAGTGCACTAGCTTCAGAGACCCAGTACTTC
once	TRBV7-7	TRBJ2-3	TRBD2	CASSLVSGGAKDTQYF	TGTGCCAGCAGCTTAGTTAGCGGGGGGGCCAAAGATACGCAGTATTTT
NA	TRBV29-1	TRBJ1-2	NA	CSVSDRNYGYTF	TGCAGCGTTTCAGACAGAAACTATGGCTACACCTTC
NA	TRBV5-5	TRBJ2-7	NA	CASSLGLLPSSYEQYF	TGTGCCAGCAGCTTGGGACTTTTACCGAGCTCCTACGAGCAGTACTTC
NA	TRBV7-2	TRBJ2-1	NA	CASSFAFRATEQFF	TGTGCCAGCAGCTTCGCTTTCAGGGCCACTGAGCAGTTCTTC
once	TRBV7-3	TRBJ2-1	TRBD2	CASSLTASGGTQFF	TGTGCCAGCAGCTTAACGGCTAGCGGGGGGACGCAGTTCTTC
NA	TRBV5-4	TRBJ2-1	NA	CASTLGGGSYNEQFF	TGTGCCAGCACCTTAGGGGGGGGCTCCTACAATGAGCAGTTCTTC
NA	TRBV5-1	TRBJ2-5	NA	CASSPSRRVEGGETQYF	TGCGCCAGCAGCCCCTCCAGGAGGGTAGAAGGTGGGGAGACCCAGTACTTC
NA	TRBV5-4	TRBJ1-2	NA	CASSSYTQVGGYTF	TGTGCCAGCAGCTCCTACACTCAGGTTGGGGGCTACACCTTC
NA	TRBV9	TRBJ2-3	NA	CASSLAEDTQYF	TGTGCCAGCTCCCTAGCTGAAGATACGCAGTATTTT
NA	TRBV5-4	TRBJ1-4	NA	CASSLVGSF	TGTGCCAGCAGCTTGGTAGGGAGTTTT
once	TRBV27	TRBJ1-1	NA	CASSRGGLRNTEAFF	TGTGCCAGCAGCCGGGGGGGGCTCCGGAACACTGAAGCTTTCTTT
NA	TRBV10-3	TRBJ1-2	NA	CAIKKQGEGYGYTF	TGTGCCATCAAAAAACAGGGCGAGGGCTATGGCTACACCTTC
NA	TRBV7-2	TRBJ1-5	NA	CASTLDGGVGQPQHF	TGTGCCAGCACCCTAGACGGGGGGGTCGGACAGCCCCAGCATTTT
NA	TRBV7-2	TRBJ1-1	NA	CASSLESRAYTEAFF	TGTGCCAGCAGCTTAGAGAGCAGGGCGTACACTGAAGCTTTCTTT
NA	TRBV27	TRBJ2-7	NA	CASSQRVASYEQYF	TGTGCCAGCAGCCAACGGGTCGCCTCCTACGAGCAGTACTTC
NA	TRBV5-4	TRBJ2-2	NA	CASSRDRGLMGGELFF	TGTGCCAGCAGCCGAGACAGGGGACTAATGGGCGGGGAGCTGTTTTTT
NA	TRBV4-3	TRBJ2-7	NA	CASSQDHSRQGLAYEQYF	TGCGCCAGCAGCCAAGACCATTCACGACAGGGACTGGCCTACGAGCAGTACTTC
NA	TRBV14	TRBJ2-3	TRBD2	CASSRQSWRGRRKDTQYF	TGTGCCAGCAGCCGCCAGAGTTGGCGGGGGAGGAGGAAAGATACGCAGTATTTT
NA	TRBV9	TRBJ2-7	TRBD1	CASSVADRESVQYF	TGTGCCAGCAGCGTAGCGGACAGGGAGTCGGTGCAGTACTTC
NA	TRBV11-2	TRBJ1-3	NA	CASSLDLPSGNTIYF	TGTGCCAGCAGCTTAGATCTTCCCTCTGGAAACACCATATATTTT
NA	TRBV19	TRBJ1-3	TRBD1	CASSGTGGAGNTIYF	TGTGCCAGTAGTGGGACAGGGGGAGCTGGAAACACCATATATTTT
NA	TRBV4-3	TRBJ1-2	TRBD1	CASSQDRGLYGYTF	TGCGCCAGCAGCCAAGATAGGGGGCTCTACGGCTACACCTTC
NA	TRBV19	TRBJ1-1	TRBD1	CASTAGTGGTEAFF	TGTGCCAGTACCGCGGGAACAGGGGGCACTGAAGCTTTCTTT
NA	TRBV5-1	TRBJ1-6	TRBD1	CASSFTGTDSPLHF	TGCGCCAGCAGCTTTACTGGGACAGATTCACCCCTCCACTTT
NA	TRBV5-1	TRBJ1-1	NA	CASRGRVNTEAFF	TGCGCCAGCCGGGGGAGGGTGAACACTGAAGCTTTCTTT
few	TRBV5-5	TRBJ1-6	TRBD1	CASSQGGKSPLHF	TGTGCCAGCAGCCAGGGGGGAAAGTCACCCCTCCACTTT
NA	TRBV15	TRBJ2-2	TRBD1	CATSRPGQGATGELFF	TGTGCCACCAGCAGGCCGGGACAGGGGGCAACCGGGGAGCTGTTTTTT
NA	TRBV5-1	TRBJ2-5	TRBD2	CASSASGGAVETQYF	TGCGCCAGCAGCGCTAGCGGGGGGGCTGTGGAGACCCAGTACTTC
once	TRBV9	TRBJ2-7	TRBD1	CASSVASGGFYEQYF	TGTGCCAGCAGCGTAGCTTCAGGGGGTTTCTACGAGCAGTACTTC
NA	TRBV5-8	TRBJ2-5	TRBD1	CASRSRGKETQYF	TGTGCCAGCAGGTCCAGGGGGAAAGAGACCCAGTACTTC